Following are 8 T cell receptor beta chains from one sample sequenced in a study of glioma-infiltrating T cells. Amplification of TCR alpha and beta CDR3 regions from RNA used iRepertoire nested multiplex PCR. One entry per CDR3 protein results from TCRdb running MiXCR on the multiplex PCR reads. The table lists over 130,000 distinct CDR3 sequences, 39% of them singletons. The specimen was glioma tissue, nonneoplastic brain tissue, or PBMCs (not recorded which). The receptor set was obtained from a human donor with low-grade glioma or glioblastoma, undergoing nonglioma brain surgery, or in good health (not recorded which).

This clonotype occurred a few times. The gene calls are TRBV6-2 or TRBV6-3 and TRBJ2-3, with D perhaps assigned TRBD1 or TRBD2 (5 bases each). Between the trimmed V and J ends, which lost 8 bases and 4 bases, there was a span of 19 bases. CDR1 and CDR2 (germline): MNHEY, SVGEGT. CDR3 length: 15 amino acids. The CDR3 nucleotides are TGTGCCAGCCTCGACCCCGGGACGACGGCAGATACGCAGTATTTT. Its translation is CASLDPGTTADTQYF.

This clonotype showed up just a few times. J is TRBJ2-7 and V is TRBV28; 8 bases fit TRBD1. J lost 2 bases, V lost 5 bases, and 5 bases had no gene match. CDR3 length: 14 residues. Germline V gene sequence: CDR1 MDHEN, CDR2 SYDVKM. CDR3 nucleotides: TGTGCCAGCAGTCCGGGACAGGATCCCTACGAGCAGTACTTC. Its translation: CASSPGQDPYEQYF.

Comment on this clonotype: The junction departs from the called germline gene at one end, perhaps through a read error. This rearrangement joins TRBV25-1 to TRBJ1-4, with a tentative D call TRBD1 (6 bases). The length of the CDR3 is 16 residues. Germline assignment: CDR1 MGHDK and CDR2 SYGVNS. The CDR3 loop is CGSSGSTGSWNEKLFF. The DNA of the CDR3 is TGTGGCAGCAGTGGTTCCACAGGGTCTTGGAATGAAAAACTGTTTTTT.

The J gene is TRBJ1-1, the V gene TRBV6-5; D is perhaps TRBD1 (5 bases). V lost 6 bases to trimming and J lost 9 bases, with 14 bases between them. Per germline, CDR1 MNHEY and CDR2 SVGAGI. CDR3 length: 12 amino acids. In DNA, the CDR3 is TGTGCCAGCAGCCAAGATTGGGGGAAAGCTTTCTTT. Residues: CASSQDWGKAFF.

This clonotype was observed at least ten times. The chain couples TRBV3-1 to TRBJ2-1; D is perhaps TRBD2 (6 bases). CDR1 LGHDT and CDR2 YNNKEL come from the germline V gene (reference sequence). The CDR3 extends over 15 amino acids. V was clipped by 2 bases and J by 4 bases, with 12 bases between them. The CDR3: CASSQPGLQYNEQFF. CDR3 coding DNA: TGTGCCAGCAGCCAACCGGGACTGCAATACAATGAGCAGTTCTTC.

This clonotype was picked up a small number of times. The junction departs from the called germline gene at one end, perhaps through a read error. The CDR3 protein is CASSPGTSGMYNEQFF. The CDR3 DNA sequence: TGTGCTAGCAGCCCAGGGACTAGCGGGATGTACAATGAGCAGTTCTTC. This rearrangement joins TRBV7-7 to TRBJ2-1; 13 nucleotides match TRBD2. Germline loops: CDR1 SSHAT, CDR2 FNYEAQ (reference sequence). This CDR3 is 16 amino acids long.

This chain connects TRBV27 to TRBJ2-1, with TRBD2 identical over 9 bases. Looked up from germline, CDR1 is MNHEY and CDR2 is SMNVEV (reference sequence). V was pared by 4 bases and J by 4 bases, with 11 bases of the junction left unmatched. The CDR3 totals 17 residues. The CDR3 DNA reads as TGTGCCAGCAGTTACACCTCCGGGCGGGGGGGGTACAATGAGCAGTTCTTC. Its protein product is CASSYTSGRGGYNEQFF.

This clonotype was observed many times. CDR3 residues: CANSKSRNTEAFF. CDR3 DNA: TGTGCCAACTCGAAGTCCAGGAACACTGAAGCTTTCTTT. This chain connects TRBV6-1 to TRBJ1-1, with unresolved D. CDR1 is MNHNS and CDR2 is SASEGT in the germline V gene. The V end lost 10 bases, the J end lost 1 base, and 13 bases lay between the germline ends. The length of the CDR3 is 13 residues.